These 2 T cell receptor beta chains share one sample of origin, sequenced in a study of naive and memory T cell subsets. Both TRBC1 and TRBC2 were covered by a beta constant-region primer of two equimolar oligonucleotides. MiXCR, applied by TCRdb to the UMI-ligation and nested PCR reads, yields one record per CDR3 protein. The sample lists some 150,000 distinct CDR3 sequences; about 18% were seen once. The sequenced sample consisted of naive CD4+ T cells from blood. These receptors were obtained from a human donor in good health.

There are a few counts of this clonotype. The chain employs TRBV24-1 and TRBJ2-3; no reliable D call. V lost 3 bases and J 6 bases, leaving 9 bases between the germline ends. CDR1 and CDR2 from the germline V gene are KGHDR and SFDVKD. This CDR3 has 13 residues. The CDR3 nucleotides read TGTGCCACCAGTGATGCCCCTGGGGATACGCAGTATTTT. It encodes CATSDAPGDTQYF.

V and J are TRBV3-1 and TRBJ2-6; 9 nucleotides match TRBD1. The CDR3 extends over 17 amino acids. The germline gives CDR1 LGHDT, CDR2 YNNKEL (reference sequence). Trimming took 5 bases from V and 0 from J; bases not matched to a gene: 5. CDR3 nucleotide sequence: TGTGCCAGCAGCTCGGACAGGGGAAACTCTGGGGCCAACGTCCTGACTTTC. Protein product: CASSSDRGNSGANVLTF.